Below are 2 T cell receptor beta chains sequenced from a single sample in a study of blood T cell repertoires in COVID-19. The method was immunoSEQ multiplex PCR; TCRdb's version includes in-frame clones alone and lacks a portion of them. This table has 110,000 or so clones, over 75% appearing once. Sequenced: peripheral blood. Source of these receptors: a man aged 45 to 65 with acute or convalescent COVID-19.

The chain employs TRBV4-1 and TRBJ1-5, with D unclear. Per germline, CDR1 MGHRA and CDR2 YSYEKL. The CDR3 is 18 amino acids. Trimming cost V 4 bases and J 7 bases, with 26 bases left between them. DNA for the CDR3: TGCGCCAGCAGCCCTGGTTCACTAATTCTCTCCCGCGGGCAGCCCCAGCATTTT. It encodes CASSPGSLILSRGQPQHF.

The V and J genes are TRBV10-2 and TRBJ1-2, with 8 bases aligning to TRBD1. J was trimmed by 7 bases and V by 2 bases; bases with no gene match: 9. Germline V gene sequence: CDR1 WSHSY, CDR2 SAAADI. The CDR3 has 15 amino acids. The CDR3 protein is CASSEIQGVFGGYTF. In nucleotides, the CDR3 is TGCGCCAGCAGTGAGATACAGGGGGTCTTCGGTGGCTACACCTTC.